Detailed here is one T cell receptor beta chain. Its matching antigen is unknown. The V segment lost 4 bases and the J segment 3 bases; nucleotides outside the gene matches: 7. Per germline, CDR1 SGDLS and CDR2 YYNGEE. This CDR3 spans 16 amino acids. This sample was taken from a study of vaccination effects on CD4 cells after COVID-19. After expansion with viral peptide pools in the ViraFEST assay, antigen-specific CD4+ T cells were sequenced. Investigators separated out CD4+ T cells once around nine days of culture had passed. Of the BNT162b2 and mRNA-1273 vaccines, participants received two doses of one or the other. TCRdb keeps only in-frame clones here, not all; method: immunoSEQ multiplex PCR. The table has approximately 29,000 clones, roughly 70% seen once.

This chain uses TRBV9 with TRBJ1-6; 7 positions agree with TRBD1. This specimen consisted of CD4+ T cells from PBMCs cultured with HCoV-NL63 spike peptides, obtained after COVID-19 vaccination. The clonotype comes from a human donor who received a COVID-19 vaccine. The CDR3 DNA reads TGTGCCAGCAGCCCCTCGACAGGGAGCTATAATTCACCCCTCCACTTT. It specifies CASSPSTGSYNSPLHF.